Listed below are T cell receptor beta chains from one sample, sequenced in a study of blood T cell repertoires in COVID-19. Clones were read by immunoSEQ multiplex PCR, and TCRdb kept only the in-frame ones, dropping some. The sample shows about 280,000 clones, 88% of them seen only once. Material: PBMCs or T cells enriched from blood (not recorded which). All receptors come from a woman between 25 and 40 years old who had recovered from COVID-19. Each CDR3 is given with its conserved first and last residue. The order of the fields is D gene, J gene, clone size, V gene, CDR3 protein, CDR3 DNA. The D gene is left open where the match is weak. Only some rows state a clone size, as once, few, many or a class for expanded clones.

D: NA
J: TRBJ1-5
size: NA
V: TRBV28
CDR3: CASPSFMLACQPQHF
DNA: TGTGCCAGCCCTTCGTTTATGCTTGCGTGCCAGCCCCAGCATTTT

D: TRBD1
J: TRBJ1-6
size: NA
V: TRBV5-4
CDR3: CASSPDRGRSPLHF
DNA: TGTGCCAGCAGCCCTGACAGGGGACGTTCACCCCTCCACTTT

D: NA
J: TRBJ1-1
size: NA
V: TRBV6-1
CDR3: CASSEVIRMNTEAFF
DNA: TGTGCCAGCAGTGAGGTGATTAGAATGAACACTGAAGCTTTCTTT

D: NA
J: TRBJ1-4
size: NA
V: TRBV19
CDR3: CASSVRSSNEKLFF
DNA: TGTGCCAGTAGTGTGCGGTCCTCAAATGAAAAACTGTTTTTT

D: NA
J: TRBJ2-1
size: NA
V: TRBV27
CDR3: CASSWSSPYNEQFF
DNA: TGTGCCAGCAGTTGGTCTAGCCCCTACAATGAGCAGTTCTTC

D: TRBD1
J: TRBJ1-5
size: NA
V: TRBV11-2
CDR3: CASSSGQAGNQPQHF
DNA: TGTGCCAGCAGCTCGGGACAGGCGGGAAATCAGCCCCAGCATTTT

D: TRBD2
J: TRBJ2-1
size: NA
V: TRBV11-2
CDR3: CASSLDLGLAGPTYNEQFF
DNA: TGTGCCAGCAGCTTAGATCTGGGGCTAGCGGGACCTACCTACAATGAGCAGTTCTTC

D: TRBD1
J: TRBJ2-5
size: NA
V: TRBV10-3
CDR3: CAIRAGTGYQETQYF
DNA: TGTGCCATCAGAGCCGGGACAGGGTACCAAGAGACCCAGTACTTC

D: TRBD2
J: TRBJ2-5
size: NA
V: TRBV25-1
CDR3: CASSEYTKSRAGVETQYF
DNA: TGTGCCAGCAGTGAATATACGAAGTCTAGGGCGGGAGTTGAGACCCAGTACTTC

D: NA
J: TRBJ1-5
size: NA
V: TRBV28
CDR3: CASSLRGYGNQPQHF
DNA: TGTGCCAGCAGTCTTCGAGGTTACGGCAATCAGCCCCAGCATTTT

D: TRBD2
J: TRBJ2-5
size: NA
V: TRBV6-1
CDR3: CASSGAGGRGQETQYF
DNA: TGTGCCAGCAGTGGAGCGGGGGGGCGTGGCCAAGAGACCCAGTACTTC

D: NA
J: TRBJ2-3
size: NA
V: TRBV9
CDR3: CASNRAGTDTQYF
DNA: TGTGCCAGCAACCGTGCGGGCACAGATACGCAGTATTTT

D: NA
J: TRBJ2-7
size: NA
V: TRBV5-4
CDR3: CASNTGGSGPYEQYF
DNA: TGTGCCAGCAACACTGGGGGGTCAGGGCCCTACGAGCAGTACTTC

D: NA
J: TRBJ2-2
size: NA
V: TRBV7-2
CDR3: CASSLGANTGELFF
DNA: TGTGCCAGCAGCTTAGGGGCAAACACCGGGGAGCTGTTTTTT

D: NA
J: TRBJ1-4
size: NA
V: TRBV9
CDR3: CASSARQVGSEKLFF
DNA: TGTGCCAGCAGCGCCAGACAGGTGGGGTCGGAAAAACTGTTTTTT

D: NA
J: TRBJ1-1
size: few
V: TRBV6-2/TRBV6-3
CDR3: CASSSHSRVSTEAFF
DNA: TGTGCCAGCAGTTCCCATTCGAGGGTAAGCACTGAAGCTTTCTTT

D: NA
J: TRBJ1-2
size: NA
V: TRBV5-8
CDR3: CASGPGLAKSGYTF
DNA: TGTGCCAGCGGTCCGGGGTTAGCGAAATCTGGCTACACCTTC

D: NA
J: TRBJ1-3
size: NA
V: TRBV7-8
CDR3: CASSGRDPGGNTIYF
DNA: TGTGCCAGCAGCGGCCGGGATCCCGGGGGAAACACCATATATTTT

D: NA
J: TRBJ2-3
size: NA
V: TRBV27
CDR3: CASTPGWFTDTQYF
DNA: TGTGCCAGCACCCCGGGGTGGTTCACAGATACGCAGTATTTT

D: NA
J: TRBJ2-1
size: NA
V: TRBV29-1
CDR3: CSVEVSSGNEQFF
DNA: TGCAGCGTTGAGGTAAGCTCAGGCAATGAGCAGTTCTTC

D: NA
J: TRBJ2-3
size: NA
V: TRBV18
CDR3: CASSPYTGDTQYF
DNA: TGTGCCAGCTCACCGTATACGGGGGATACGCAGTATTTT

D: NA
J: TRBJ1-1
size: NA
V: TRBV27
CDR3: CASRMTPLNTEAFF
DNA: TGTGCCAGCAGAATGACACCCTTGAACACTGAAGCTTTCTTT

D: TRBD1
J: TRBJ1-1
size: NA
V: TRBV5-8
CDR3: CASSLEDRGTEAFF
DNA: TGTGCCAGCAGCTTGGAGGACAGGGGCACTGAAGCTTTCTTT

D: NA
J: TRBJ2-1
size: NA
V: TRBV5-1
CDR3: CASSFGQSSYNEQFF
DNA: TGCGCCAGCAGTTTTGGACAGTCATCCTACAATGAGCAGTTCTTC

D: NA
J: TRBJ1-2
size: NA
V: TRBV14
CDR3: CASSQGRAYGYTF
DNA: TGTGCCAGCAGCCAAGGGCGGGCGTATGGCTACACCTTC

D: NA
J: TRBJ1-3
size: NA
V: TRBV28
CDR3: CASSLWPGAGNTIYF
DNA: TGTGCCAGCAGTTTATGGCCGGGGGCTGGAAACACCATATATTTT

D: NA
J: TRBJ1-5
size: NA
V: TRBV7-8
CDR3: CASSFQPGGNQPQHF
DNA: TGTGCCAGCAGCTTCCAGCCGGGGGGCAATCAGCCCCAGCATTTT

D: TRBD2
J: TRBJ2-3
size: NA
V: TRBV7-9
CDR3: CASSLRGSSLDTQYF
DNA: TGTGCCAGCAGCTTACGCGGGAGTAGTTTAGATACGCAGTATTTT

D: NA
J: TRBJ1-1
size: NA
V: TRBV9
CDR3: CASSVGGQGSNTEAFF
DNA: TGTGCCAGCAGCGTAGGCGGGCAGGGGTCAAACACTGAAGCTTTCTTT

D: TRBD1
J: TRBJ1-2
size: NA
V: TRBV27
CDR3: CASSPTGVYGYTF
DNA: TGTGCCAGCAGCCCGACAGGGGTCTATGGCTACACCTTC

D: TRBD2
J: TRBJ2-1
size: few
V: TRBV15
CDR3: CATSRDPGTSEQFF
DNA: TGTGCCACCAGCAGAGATCCAGGGACTAGTGAGCAGTTCTTC

D: TRBD2
J: TRBJ2-7
size: NA
V: TRBV11-2
CDR3: CASSLSGRGTYEQYF
DNA: TGTGCCAGCAGCTTGAGCGGGCGGGGGACCTACGAGCAGTACTTC

D: NA
J: TRBJ2-5
size: NA
V: TRBV10-3
CDR3: CAISHGTQGGETQYF
DNA: TGTGCCATCAGTCACGGGACGCAGGGGGGAGAGACCCAGTACTTC

D: NA
J: TRBJ1-2
size: NA
V: TRBV18
CDR3: CASSPPGFYGYTF
DNA: TGTGCCAGCTCACCCCCAGGCTTCTATGGCTACACCTTC

D: NA
J: TRBJ1-1
size: once
V: TRBV28
CDR3: CASSLGSTDTEAFF
DNA: TGTGCCAGCAGTTTGGGGTCGACAGACACTGAAGCTTTCTTT

D: NA
J: TRBJ1-5
size: NA
V: TRBV10-3
CDR3: CAISDPFPGQPQHF
DNA: TGTGCCATCAGTGATCCTTTCCCGGGTCAGCCCCAGCATTTT

D: NA
J: TRBJ1-6
size: NA
V: TRBV3-1/TRBV3-2
CDR3: CASSPSGNSPLHF
DNA: TGTGCCAGCAGCCCTTCGGGGAATTCACCCCTCCACTTT

D: TRBD1
J: TRBJ1-5
size: few
V: TRBV29-1
CDR3: CSVGGQGNQPQHF
DNA: TGCAGCGTTGGGGGACAGGGAAATCAGCCCCAGCATTTT

D: NA
J: TRBJ2-7
size: NA
V: TRBV27
CDR3: CASSSTGLRAYEQYF
DNA: TGTGCCAGCAGTTCCACCGGACTAAGAGCCTACGAGCAGTACTTC

D: NA
J: TRBJ2-3
size: NA
V: TRBV5-1
CDR3: CASSLGEVDTQYF
DNA: TGCGCCAGCAGCTTAGGGGAAGTGGATACGCAGTATTTT

D: NA
J: TRBJ2-3
size: NA
V: TRBV7-3
CDR3: CASSSWRTDTQYF
DNA: TGTGCCAGCAGCTCGTGGCGCACAGATACGCAGTATTTT

D: NA
J: TRBJ1-6
size: NA
V: TRBV30
CDR3: CAWNGPLRYNSPLHF
DNA: TGTGCCTGGAACGGTCCCCTACGATATAATTCACCCCTCCACTTT

D: TRBD1
J: TRBJ1-3
size: NA
V: TRBV6-5
CDR3: CASHYRGYSGNTIYF
DNA: TGTGCCAGTCACTACAGGGGATACTCTGGAAACACCATATATTTT

D: TRBD1
J: TRBJ2-7
size: NA
V: TRBV5-5
CDR3: CASTFLTGGYEQYF
DNA: TGTGCCAGCACCTTTTTAACAGGGGGCTACGAGCAGTACTTC

D: NA
J: TRBJ2-5
size: NA
V: TRBV7-9
CDR3: CASSYREKETQYF
DNA: TGTGCCAGCAGCTACCGGGAAAAAGAGACCCAGTACTTC

D: TRBD2
J: TRBJ2-1
size: NA
V: TRBV19
CDR3: CASSASRTSGGTVDEQFF
DNA: TGTGCCAGTAGTGCCTCCCGGACTAGCGGGGGGACAGTGGATGAGCAGTTCTTC

D: NA
J: TRBJ2-5
size: NA
V: TRBV12-5
CDR3: CASGLGRETQYF
DNA: TGTGCTAGTGGTTTGGGTAGAGAGACCCAGTACTTC

D: NA
J: TRBJ2-1
size: NA
V: TRBV5-1
CDR3: CASSVEWELGNEQFF
DNA: TGCGCCAGCAGCGTGGAATGGGAGTTAGGTAATGAGCAGTTCTTC

D: TRBD1
J: TRBJ1-2
size: NA
V: TRBV13
CDR3: CASSPTGNYGYTF
DNA: TGTGCCAGCAGCCCGACAGGGAACTATGGCTACACCTTC

D: NA
J: TRBJ1-2
size: NA
V: TRBV11-3
CDR3: CASSSPSNYGYTF
DNA: TGTGCCAGCAGCTCCCCTTCCAACTATGGCTACACCTTC

D: TRBD2
J: TRBJ2-4
size: NA
V: TRBV11-2
CDR3: CASSPLAGDIQYF
DNA: TGTGCCAGCAGCCCGCTGGCGGGGGACATTCAGTACTTC

D: NA
J: TRBJ2-1
size: NA
V: TRBV24-1
CDR3: CATSDGRRGSYNEQFF
DNA: TGTGCCACCAGTGATGGGAGGCGGGGCTCCTACAATGAGCAGTTCTTC